This T cell receptor beta chain was obtained from a study of blood T cells in healthy people across ages. About the research overall: Using template switching, researchers captured about one barcoded beta molecule for each two T cells.

The use of a sample-barcoded 5' primer and a J-beta primer mix characterized a second PCR of roughly 6 to 11 cycles. MiXCR, run by TCRdb on the 5' RACE reads, gives a single entry per CDR3 protein. This table holds around 1.5 million distinct CDR3 sequences, 42% found once. The CDR3 sequence is 16 residues long. Trimming took 0 bases from V and 6 from J; bases not matched to a gene: 6. The germline gives CDR1 LGHNT, CDR2 FRNRAP. The sample consisted of blood. This clonotype originated in a woman between 18 and 29 years old in good health. The V and J genes are TRBV12-5 and TRBJ2-7, with TRBD2 matching over 12 bases. Written as DNA, the CDR3 is TGTGCTAGTGGTTTGGTCCTAGCGGGAGGGCCGTCCGAGCAGTACTTC. Encoded protein: CASGLVLAGGPSEQYF.